The sequence of this T cell receptor beta chain was determined in a study of shared clonotypes between healthy human individuals. Study-wide results and caveats: What limited the represented genetic and exposure-history diversity was the small number of donors.

Comment on this clone: Its antigen remains unknown. The same CDR3 can be traced to other DNA sequences in this sample.

The germline V gene has CDR1 SGHDN and CDR2 FVKESK. This CDR3 is built from 13 residues. The V end lost 4 bases, the J end lost 3 bases, and 9 bases lay between the germline ends. The assay used deep level. The method was immunoSEQ multiplex PCR; TCRdb's version includes in-frame clones alone and lacks a portion of them. This sample has nearly 500,000 clones, with about three quarters found just once. This receptor was identified in a middle-aged woman in good health. Some clones in this sample may be carry-over from other donors' samples. The chain is built from TRBV14 and TRBJ1-1; D might be TRBD1 (6 bases). Sequenced: PBMCs. The CDR3, as DNA: TGTGCCAGCAGCCGCCAGGGGTACACTGAAGCTTTCTTT. This encodes CASSRQGYTEAFF.